Following are 32 T cell receptor beta chains from one sample sequenced in a study of cytomegalovirus exposure and HLA in healthy donors. The PCR contained 60 Vbeta and 13 Jbeta primers. Some clones are missing from TCRdb's copy, which holds only in-frame ones; the method was immunoSEQ multiplex PCR. The sample has approximately 120,000 clones; roughly 85% are singletons. The sample was PBMCs. These TCRs come from a woman aged 25 to 39 in good health and CMV-seropositive.

This sequence joins TRBV7-2 and TRBJ2-7, with 10 bases lining up with TRBD2. Per the germline V gene, CDR1 is SGHTA and CDR2 is FQGNSA. This CDR3 has 16 residues. Trimming at V came to 2 bases and at J to 1 base, leaving 5 bases not matched to a gene. The CDR3 spells CASSLSGRAESYEQYF. The DNA of the CDR3 is TGTGCCAGCAGCTTAAGCGGGAGGGCCGAATCCTACGAGCAGTACTTC. Full variable domain (rest looked up from reference TRBV7-2 and TRBJ2-7): GAGVSQSPSNKVTEKGKDVELRCDPISGHTALYWYRQSLGQGLEFLIYFQGNSAPDKSGLPSDRFSAERTGGSVSTLTIQRTQQEDSAVYLCASSLSGRAESYEQYFGPGTRLTVT.

The gene calls are TRBV9 and TRBJ2-1, with D possibly matching TRBD2 (6 bases). The ends were cut back, 3 bases at V and 9 bases at J, with 19 bases in the middle. Germline lookup yields CDR1 SGDLS and CDR2 YYNGEE. The CDR3 spans 15 residues. CDR3 loop: CASSGSTFERVEQFF. CDR3 nucleotides: TGTGCCAGCAGCGGCTCTACGTTTGAGCGGGTTGAGCAGTTCTTC.

The chain joins TRBV28 to TRBJ1-1; D is unresolved. This CDR3 spans 14 amino acids. V was trimmed by 6 bases and J by 4 bases, leaving 15 bases between them. The germline V gene has CDR1 MDHEN and CDR2 SYDVKM. CDR3 sequence: CASSFPTSGTEAFF. The CDR3 DNA sequence: TGTGCCAGCAGCTTCCCGACTTCGGGCACTGAAGCTTTCTTT.

The V gene is TRBV6-1, the J gene TRBJ1-4; D is unresolved. Germline V gives CDR1 MNHNS, CDR2 SASEGT. The CDR3 has 15 residues. V lost 8 bases and J lost 0, with 13 bases in between. DNA for the CDR3: TGTGCCAGCGCCACAGTTTTCTCAACTAATGAAAAACTGTTTTTT. Translating gives CASATVFSTNEKLFF.

This chain connects TRBV7-9 to TRBJ2-5; possible D gene TRBD2, 6 bases. With 5 bases removed from V and 5 bases from J, the gap between germline ends came to 15 bases. The length of the CDR3 is 14 residues. The germline V gene has CDR1 SEHNR and CDR2 FQNEAQ (reference sequence). CDR3 region: CASSPPPGVETQYF. For the CDR3, the DNA is TGTGCCAGCAGCCCACCGCCGGGGGTCGAGACCCAGTACTTC.

The chain couples TRBV2 to TRBJ1-1; no reliable D call. The CDR3 spans 13 residues. Germline V lookup: CDR1 SNHLY, CDR2 FYNNEI. V lost 7 bases to trimming and J lost 1 base, with 10 bases between them. The CDR3 spells CASTLTPNTEAFF. CDR3 coding DNA: TGTGCCAGCACCTTGACACCGAACACTGAAGCTTTCTTT.

This chain connects TRBV2 to TRBJ1-1, with TRBD1 identical over 7 bases. CDR1 is SNHLY and CDR2 is FYNNEI in the germline V gene. Trimming took 7 bases from V and 1 from J; bases not matched to a gene: 9. There are 15 residues in the CDR3. CDR3 DNA sequence: TGTGCCAGCAAACTTAAGACAGGGAAGAACACTGAAGCTTTCTTT. Amino acids: CASKLKTGKNTEAFF.

V usage is TRBV2 and J usage is TRBJ1-1; D gene uncertain. This CDR3 region has 14 residues. V lost 2 bases and J lost 0, with 7 bases in between. The germline gives CDR1 SNHLY, CDR2 FYNNEI. The CDR3 DNA sequence: TGTGCCAGCAGTGAAACACAGATGAACACTGAAGCTTTCTTT. Its translation is CASSETQMNTEAFF.

This chain uses TRBV7-3 with TRBJ1-2; maybe TRBD1 (6 bases). The germline V gene has CDR1 SGHTA and CDR2 FQGTGA. V lost 5 bases and J lost 7, with 20 bases in between. The CDR3 runs to 15 residues. This CDR3 is CASSGRGGAKRGYTF. The CDR3 nucleotides are TGTGCCAGCAGCGGGAGGGGGGGGGCGAAACGTGGCTACACCTTC.

The chain combines TRBV9 with TRBJ2-3; weak D call: TRBD1 (6 bases). The CDR3 runs to 15 residues. The V end lost 0 bases, the J end lost 10 bases, and 18 bases lay between the germline ends. Germline V gene data show CDR1 as SGDLS and CDR2 as YYNGEE. In DNA form, the CDR3 reads TGTGCCAGCAGCGTAGATGGGGACACGATCTACGCGCAGTATTTT. Translating gives CASSVDGDTIYAQYF. Using reference TRBV9 and TRBJ2-3 for the parts outside the CDR3, the full variable domain is DSGVTQTPKHLITATGQRVTLRCSPRSGDLSVYWYQQSLDQGLQFLIQYYNGEERAKGNILERFSAQQFPDLHSELNLSSLELGDSALYFCASSVDGDTIYAQYFGPGTRLTVL.

The chain is built from TRBV5-1 and TRBJ1-6; D is possibly TRBD1 (6 bases). Between the trimmed V and J ends, which lost 4 bases and 2 bases, there was a span of 19 bases. Germline V gene lookup returns CDR1 SGHRS and CDR2 YFSETQ. CDR3 size: 18 residues. The CDR3 bases are TGCGCCAGCAGCCCCCTCGTTGGGGGCGCCACCTATAATTCACCCCTCCACTTT. Translating it yields CASSPLVGGATYNSPLHF.

The CDR3 DNA is TGTGCCAGCAGTTCCCCCGCGGGGAAAGGGGAGAATGAGCAGTTCTTC. Protein product: CASSSPAGKGENEQFF. This rearrangement joins TRBV28 to TRBJ2-1, with D possibly TRBD2 on 6 matching bases. The CDR3 length is 16 residues. The V end lost 4 bases, the J end lost 7 bases, and 20 bases lay between the germline ends. Germline assignment: CDR1 MDHEN and CDR2 SYDVKM.

The chain carries TRBV9 and TRBJ2-6; no reliable D call. The V gene lost 3 bases and the J gene lost 0 bases, with 7 bases spanning the gap. Germline CDR1 reads SGDLS; CDR2 reads YYNGEE. The CDR3 consists of 15 residues. CDR3 in DNA: TGTGCCAGCAGCGCCCTCGGCTCTGGGGCCAACGTCCTGACTTTC. As protein: CASSALGSGANVLTF.

The DNA for the CDR3 is TGTGCCAGCAGCTTTGGACAGGGGAATCAGCCCCAGCATTTT. It yields the protein CASSFGQGNQPQHF. This chain joins TRBV4-2 and TRBJ1-5; 9 bases map to TRBD1. CDR1 and CDR2 (germline): LGHNA, YNFKEQ. The CDR3 length is 14 residues. Trimming removed 5 bases from V and 4 bases from J; junction bases left unmatched: 3.

The rearrangement links TRBV19 to TRBJ1-1; 9 bases map to TRBD1. The CDR3 totals 13 residues. V gave up 4 bases and J gave up 4 bases; unmatched junction bases: 1. Per the germline V gene, CDR1 is LNHDA and CDR2 is SQIVND (reference sequence). The DNA for the CDR3 is TGTGCCAGTAGTACGACAGGGGGCACTGAAGCTTTCTTT. Protein sequence: CASSTTGGTEAFF.

This rearrangement joins TRBV25-1 to TRBJ1-2, with D possibly matching TRBD1 (6 bases). Germline loops: CDR1 MGHDK, CDR2 SYGVNS. This CDR3 region has 16 residues. The germline V and J ends were trimmed by 6 bases and 2 bases, with 19 bases remaining between them. The CDR3 reads CASRDSGGTRNYGYTF. CDR3 in DNA: TGTGCCAGCAGAGACTCGGGGGGCACCAGAAACTATGGCTACACCTTC.

This chain links TRBV7-2 with TRBJ2-7; 7 bases line up with TRBD2. After removal of 8 bases from V and 3 bases from J, the junction contained 7 bases not matched to a gene. The CDR3 totals 13 residues. Germline assignment: CDR1 SGHTA and CDR2 FQGNSA. CDR3 loop: CASSRGGHYEQYF. The CDR3 DNA reads TGTGCCAGCTCGCGGGGAGGGCACTACGAGCAGTACTTC.

The chain has TRBV27 and TRBJ1-2; TRBD1 might be the D (5 bases). V lost 6 bases to trimming and J lost 0 bases, with 17 bases between them. Per the germline V gene, CDR1 is MNHEY and CDR2 is SMNVEV (reference sequence). The CDR3 is 16 amino acids. CDR3 in amino acids: CASSLGAGSANYGYTF. For the CDR3, the DNA is TGTGCCAGCAGCCTAGGGGCGGGGTCAGCTAACTATGGCTACACCTTC.

This chain joins TRBV10-3 and TRBJ2-1; 7 positions agree with TRBD2. Germline CDR1 ENHRY, CDR2 SYGVKD. There are 13 residues in the CDR3. Trimming cost V 6 bases and J 7 bases; bases outside gene matches: 6. The CDR3 region has the DNA TGTGCCATCAGCCCTAGCGGCGGAAATGAGCAGTTCTTC. Its protein product is CAISPSGGNEQFF.

CDR3: CASSYAQGATEAFF. CDR3 bases: TGTGCCAGCAGTTACGCGCAGGGGGCTACTGAAGCTTTCTTT. The gene calls are TRBV6-5 and TRBJ1-1; TRBD1 matches at 8 bases. Germline lookup yields CDR1 MNHEY and CDR2 SVGAGI. The trim removed 2 bases at V and 5 bases at J, leaving 4 bases unmatched. This CDR3 is 14 amino acids long.

J is TRBJ1-6 and V is TRBV5-1, with D unresolved. The CDR3 is 13 amino acids. The germline V gene has CDR1 SGHRS and CDR2 YFSETQ. V lost 0 bases, J lost 10 bases, and 8 bases lay in between. The DNA of the CDR3 is TGCGCCAGCAGCTTGGGACCGAGGTCACCCCTCCACTTT. Its protein is CASSLGPRSPLHF.

This chain joins TRBV25-1 and TRBJ2-7; no clear D. This CDR3 has 11 amino acids. CDR1 and CDR2 from the germline V gene are MGHDK and SYGVNS. Trimming removed 4 bases from V and 12 bases from J, with 13 bases in between. CDR3 DNA sequence: TGTGCCAGCAGTGGAGGCCCCCAACGGTACTTC. Its protein is CASSGGPQRYF.

V gene TRBV6-1 combines with J gene TRBJ1-5, with 9 bases identical to TRBD1. Germline assignment: CDR1 MNHNS and CDR2 SASEGT. After removal of 6 bases from V and 5 bases from J, the junction contained 5 bases not matched to a gene. The CDR3 is 14 residues long. CDR3 region: CASSITGGDQPQHF. CDR3 coding DNA: TGTGCCAGCAGCATAACAGGGGGCGATCAGCCCCAGCATTTT.

J is TRBJ1-2 and V is TRBV7-9; D call uncertain. The CDR3 has 14 amino acids. Germline CDR1 SEHNR, CDR2 FQNEAQ (reference sequence). V was cut by 1 base and J by 1 base, with 7 bases left in between. CDR3 sequence reads: CASSLGVVNYGYTF. Written as DNA, the CDR3 is TGTGCCAGCAGCTTAGGCGTGGTTAACTATGGCTACACCTTC.

The chain employs TRBV5-1 and TRBJ2-7; D is undetermined. This CDR3 is 15 amino acids long. Germline CDR1 SGHRS, CDR2 YFSETQ. V lost 0 bases, J lost 2 bases, and 12 bases lay in between. CDR3 sequence: CASSLDGSQTYEQYF. DNA of the CDR3: TGCGCCAGCAGCTTGGATGGCAGTCAAACCTACGAGCAGTACTTC.

Regarding this clone: One end of the junction varies from germline; a read error may be responsible. V is TRBV7-9 and J is TRBJ2-3; D possibly corresponds to TRBD1 (6 bases). The CDR3 contains 14 residues. Looked up from germline, CDR1 is SEHNR and CDR2 is FQNEAQ (reference sequence). Here the CDR3 DNA reads TGTTCCAGCAGCCCAGGGGTCGGGGCAGATACGCAGTATTTT. Encoded protein: CSSSPGVGADTQYF.

J is TRBJ1-4 and V is TRBV6-5, with TRBD1 identical over 8 bases. The CDR3 is 14 residues long. Unmatched junction bases numbered 6, after V lost 5 bases and J lost 7 bases. Germline V CDR1 and CDR2: MNHEY, SVGAGI. Here the CDR3 DNA reads TGTGCCAGCAGTCGGACAGGGAGGACTGAAAAACTGTTTTTT. Encoded protein: CASSRTGRTEKLFF.

The genes are TRBV7-9 and TRBJ1-1; 10 bases align to TRBD1. CDR1 SEHNR and CDR2 FQNEAQ come from the germline V gene (reference sequence). The CDR3 is made up of 14 amino acids. Trimming at V came to 4 bases and at J to 5 bases, leaving 4 bases not matched to a gene. CDR3: CASSSTGGATEAFF. CDR3 in DNA: TGTGCCAGCAGCTCGACAGGGGGCGCGACTGAAGCTTTCTTT.

This clone was detected once. This chain connects TRBV10-3 to TRBJ2-7; 7 nucleotides line up with TRBD1. V lost 2 bases and J lost 3; bases outside the gene matches: 7. The germline CDR1 and CDR2 sequences are ENHRY and SYGVKD. There are 15 residues in the CDR3. CDR3 protein: CAISETTGKSYEQYF. The CDR3 DNA reads TGTGCCATCAGTGAGACGACAGGGAAGAGCTACGAGCAGTACTTC.

This clone was seen only once. J is TRBJ2-5 and V is TRBV5-1, with a tentative D call TRBD2 (6 bases). This CDR3 contains 16 residues. The germline CDR1 and CDR2 sequences are SGHRS and YFSETQ. The V gene lost 0 bases and the J gene lost 1 base, with 13 bases spanning the gap. This CDR3 reads CASSLGRARTQETQYF. The CDR3 DNA reads as TGCGCCAGCAGCTTGGGGAGGGCGCGCACCCAAGAGACCCAGTACTTC. The variable domain in full, completed from reference TRBV5-1 and TRBJ2-5, reads KAGVTQTPRYLIKTRGQQVTLSCSPISGHRSVSWYQQTPGQGLQFLFEYFSETQRNKGNFPGRFSGRQFSNSRSEMNVSTLELGDSALYLCASSLGRARTQETQYFGPGTRLLVL.

V usage is TRBV7-2 and J usage is TRBJ2-1, with 7 bases lining up with TRBD2. The CDR3 runs 12 residues. CDR1 and CDR2 (germline): SGHTA, FQGNSA. The ends lost 5 bases at V and 14 bases at J; junction bases unmatched: 9. The CDR3, as DNA: TGTGCCAGCAGCGCTGGTGCGGGAGTCAAGTTCTTC. Translating gives CASSAGAGVKFF.

The DNA of the CDR3 is TGTGCCACCAGCAGAGATCAGGGGGGCAATGGCTACACCTTC. This codes for CATSRDQGGNGYTF. The chain uses TRBV15 and TRBJ1-2; TRBD1 aligns across 7 bases. This CDR3 has 14 amino acids. Germline values: CDR1 LNHNV, CDR2 YYDKDF (reference sequence). V was clipped by 0 bases and J by 6 bases; unmatched bases: 4.